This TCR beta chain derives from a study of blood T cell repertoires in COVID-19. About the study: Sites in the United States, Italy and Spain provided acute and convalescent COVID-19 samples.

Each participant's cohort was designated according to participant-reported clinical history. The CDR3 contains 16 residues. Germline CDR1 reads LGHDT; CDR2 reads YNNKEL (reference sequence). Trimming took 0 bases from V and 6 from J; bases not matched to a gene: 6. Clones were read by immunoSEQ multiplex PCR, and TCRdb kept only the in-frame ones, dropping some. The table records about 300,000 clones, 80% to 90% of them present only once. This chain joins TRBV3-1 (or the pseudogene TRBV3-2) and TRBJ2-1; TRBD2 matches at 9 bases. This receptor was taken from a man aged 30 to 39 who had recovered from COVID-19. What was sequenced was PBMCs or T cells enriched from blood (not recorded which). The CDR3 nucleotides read TGTGCCAGCAGCCAAGATTGGCGGGAGGGCCCCAATGAGCAGTTCTTC. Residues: CASSQDWREGPNEQFF.